The entry below describes one T cell receptor beta chain. Mismatch repair deficiency was confirmed in all patients, by PCR or immunohistochemistry. TCR sequencing covered three patients who responded to pembrolizumab. The sample is drawn from a study of PD-1 blockade in mismatch repair-deficient tumors. Study as a whole: All were previously treated, progressing patients with some twelve mismatch repair-deficient cancer types.

Profiling relied on immunoSEQ multiplex PCR, and the TCRdb table lists in-frame clones only, not all of them. The repertoire has 75,000 to 85,000 clones, roughly 80% of them found once; the top ten carry roughly 2.7%. Germline CDR1 SGHDN, CDR2 FVKESK. The CDR3 consists of 14 residues. J was trimmed by 8 bases and V by 4 bases; bases with no gene match: 7. V and J are TRBV14 and TRBJ1-4; TRBD1 aligns across 7 bases. Sequences were derived from peripheral blood, sampled 12 weeks after starting pembrolizumab. The TCR originated in an adult with mismatch repair-deficient cancer. The CDR3 DNA follows: TGTGCCAGCAGCCTTCGACAGGGTAAAGAAAAACTGTTTTTT. It yields the protein CASSLRQGKEKLFF.